This TCR beta chain was identified during a study of early T cells in non-severe SARS-CoV-2 infection. Individual cDNA molecules were tagged with unique molecular identifiers, the study reported. TCRdb processed the 5' RACE reads anew with MiXCR; each CDR3 protein has one entry. In the table there are 60,000 to 75,000 distinct CDR3 sequences, 9% to 10% of which are singletons. This clonotype was observed a few times. The germline V gene has CDR1 MNHNY and CDR2 SVGAGI (reference sequence). Trimming took 6 bases from V and 4 from J; bases not matched to a gene: 8. This CDR3 has 15 residues. The V call is TRBV6-6, the J call TRBJ2-4; 8 bases align to TRBD1. The sample in question was whole blood, obtained at baseline. The receptor comes from an adult who was a healthcare worker with PCR-confirmed SARS-CoV-2 infection or an uninfected control (not recorded which). CDR3 amino acids: CASSPPGQGKNIQYF. The CDR3 DNA sequence: TGTGCCAGCAGCCCGCCCGGACAGGGAAAAAACATTCAGTACTTC.